What follows is one T cell receptor beta chain and its context. As yet, its antigen is unknown. Assay used: immunoSEQ multiplex PCR; TCRdb lists only in-frame clones, some missing. The sample holds 130,000 or so clones, approximately 90% seen once. The data were taken from a study of T cell responses to AZD1222 COVID-19 vaccine. General observations from the study: Increased Spike-specific TCR breadth and depth were observed after two AZD1222 doses.

The CDR3 contains 12 residues. Between the trimmed V and J ends, which lost 6 bases and 4 bases, there was a span of 10 bases. Material: peripheral blood, obtained 28 days after the second AZD1222 dose. This chain uses TRBV12-3 or TRBV12-4 with TRBJ2-7, with D perhaps matching TRBD1 or TRBD2 (5 bases each). The source of this sequence is an adult who received the AZD1222 COVID-19 vaccine. The CDR3 sequence: CASRVGEYEQYF. The DNA of the CDR3 is TGTGCCAGCAGGGTGGGGGAGTACGAGCAGTACTTC.